The 29 T cell receptor beta chains listed next were all sequenced from one sample in a study of cytomegalovirus exposure and HLA in healthy donors. Assay: immunoSEQ multiplex PCR; the TCRdb copy retains only in-frame clones and omits some. The sample records about 130,000 clones, nearly 90% being singletons. Material for sequencing was PBMCs. Receptors originate from a young woman in good health and CMV-seronegative.

The genes are TRBV5-8 and TRBJ1-2; a possible D gene is TRBD1 (6 bases). V lost 5 bases and J 4 bases, leaving 12 bases between the germline ends. The CDR3 is made up of 13 amino acids. The germline CDR1 and CDR2 sequences are SGHTS and YDEGEE. CDR3 DNA: TGTGCCAGCAGAAGACAAGGGGGCTATGGCTACACCTTC. Amino acid sequence: CASRRQGGYGYTF.

The V and J genes are TRBV5-1 and TRBJ1-6; possibly TRBD1 for D (6 bases). Per the germline V gene, CDR1 is SGHRS and CDR2 is YFSETQ. The CDR3 runs to 21 residues. V lost 4 bases to trimming and J lost 0 bases, with 26 bases between them. The CDR3 DNA reads TGCGCCAGCAGCCTGCGGGTTTCAGGGGCCTTTCAGAACTCCTATAATTCACCCCTCCACTTT. Its protein is CASSLRVSGAFQNSYNSPLHF.

The chain employs TRBV22-1 and TRBJ2-1; the DNA was not used to check the table's D call, TRBD2. TRBV22-1 is a pseudogene. The CDR3 loop spans 16 amino acids. CDR3 sequence (DNA): TGTCCTGGGAGCGCTGAACGAGGAGTACGCTACAATGAGCAGTTCTTC. It specifies CPGSAERGVRYNEQFF.

The V gene is TRBV6-1, the J gene TRBJ1-5, with D perhaps TRBD1 (6 bases). The CDR3 is 14 amino acids. Germline V CDR1 and CDR2: MNHNS, SASEGT. V was trimmed by 2 bases and J by 4 bases, leaving 9 bases between them. The CDR3, as DNA: TGTGCCAGCAGTGAAACAGGGTTAAATCAGCCCCAGCATTTT. Translating gives CASSETGLNQPQHF.

The chain has TRBV10-3 and TRBJ2-2; weak D call: TRBD1 (6 bases). There are 15 residues in the CDR3. V dropped 3 bases and J dropped 1 base, with 9 bases sitting between them. Germline assignment: CDR1 ENHRY and CDR2 SYGVKD. The CDR3 DNA reads TGTGCCATCAGTGATGGGACACAGAACACCGGGGAGCTGTTTTTT. Its translation is CAISDGTQNTGELFF.

This sequence joins TRBV7-8 and TRBJ2-7, with a tentative D call TRBD2 (6 bases). Trimming took 5 bases from V and 6 from J, leaving 23 bases between them. Per germline, CDR1 SGHVS and CDR2 FQNEAQ. The CDR3 is 16 amino acids. CDR3 residues: CASSSFRDSSVCEQYF. The DNA of the CDR3 is TGTGCCAGCAGCAGCTTCCGGGACTCCTCGGTTTGCGAGCAGTACTTC.

This chain connects TRBV7-2 to TRBJ1-2; no firm D call. The CDR3 sequence is 14 residues long. Trimming removed 1 base at V and 7 bases at J, with 13 bases between. The germline V gene encodes CDR1 SGHTA and CDR2 FQGNSA. CDR3 bases: TGTGCCAGCAGCTTAGATCCGACCCTAGCTGGCTACACCTTC. The encoded protein is CASSLDPTLAGYTF.

The chain links TRBV5-8 to TRBJ2-3, with TRBD1 as a possible D gene (5 bases). CDR3 length: 15 residues. V lost 4 bases, J lost 0 bases, and 12 bases lay in between. The V gene's germline CDR1 is SGHTS and CDR2 YDEGEE. The CDR3 reads CASSNRQPSTDTQYF. The CDR3 nucleotides read TGTGCCAGCAGCAATAGACAGCCTAGCACAGATACGCAGTATTTT.

This clone was seen a single time. The chain uses TRBV30 and TRBJ1-5; TRBD1 might be the D (6 bases). Trimming took off 2 bases at V and 3 bases at J, with 11 bases between the two ends. Per germline, CDR1 GTSNPN and CDR2 SVGIG (reference sequence). This CDR3 is 14 amino acids long. In nucleotides, the CDR3 is TGTGCCTGGAGTTTAACAGGGTACAATCAGCCCCAGCATTTT. This codes for CAWSLTGYNQPQHF. The full variable domain, its missing parts supplied by reference TRBV30 and TRBJ1-5, is SQTIHQWPATLVQPVGSPLSLECTVEGTSNPNLYWYRQAAGRGLQLLFYSVGIGQISSEVPQNLSASRPQDRQFILSSKKLLLSDSGFYLCAWSLTGYNQPQHFGDGTRLSIL.

The V gene is TRBV5-1, the J gene TRBJ1-2, with 8 bases identical to TRBD1. The CDR3 has 14 amino acids. Per the germline V gene, CDR1 is SGHRS and CDR2 is YFSETQ. The V and J ends lost 4 bases and 4 bases, in that order; junction bases with no gene match: 6. The CDR3 is CASSEGTGGYGYTF. For the CDR3, the DNA is TGCGCCAGCAGCGAAGGCACAGGGGGCTATGGCTACACCTTC.

The genes are TRBV19 and TRBJ1-4; D unresolved. The CDR3 runs 13 residues. V gave up 10 bases and J gave up 7 bases, with 16 bases separating them. Germline V lookup: CDR1 LNHDA, CDR2 SQIVND (reference sequence). The CDR3 is CATDPGWGEKLFF. The CDR3 region has the DNA TGTGCCACCGACCCGGGGTGGGGTGAAAAACTGTTTTTT.

This chain links TRBV28 with TRBJ2-6, with a possible D match to TRBD1 (5 bases). The germline CDR1 and CDR2 sequences are MDHEN and SYDVKM. Between the trimmed V and J ends, which lost 5 bases and 1 base, there was a span of 9 bases. The CDR3 runs 15 residues. CDR3 in amino acids: CASSPQASGANVLTF. As DNA, the CDR3 is TGTGCCAGCAGTCCACAGGCATCTGGGGCCAACGTCCTGACTTTC.

The CDR3 DNA follows: TGTGCCAGAAGCTTGGACAGGACAACATGGGAGCAGTTCTTC. The encoded protein is CARSLDRTTWEQFF. The gene calls are TRBV5-3 and TRBJ2-1; D perhaps matches TRBD1 (5 bases). TRBV5-3 is an ORF, and what it does is uncertain. Trimming removed 0 bases from V and 10 bases from J, with 14 bases in between. The CDR3 is 14 residues long.

The chain combines TRBV4-1 with TRBJ2-1, with 10 nucleotides matching TRBD2. With V trimmed by 4 bases and J by 0 bases, 6 bases remained unmatched. Germline CDR1 and CDR2: MGHRA and YSYEKL. The CDR3 length is 17 residues. As DNA, the CDR3 is TGCGCCAGCAGCCCAGGACTAGCGGAGAGCTCCTACAATGAGCAGTTCTTC. This codes for CASSPGLAESSYNEQFF.

This clone showed up just once. The chain combines TRBV5-1 with TRBJ2-1; TRBD2 agrees at 9 bases. J gave up 4 bases and V 4 bases, and 12 bases lay outside the gene matches. This CDR3 has 17 amino acids. The germline V gene has CDR1 SGHRS and CDR2 YFSETQ. The chain's CDR3 is CASSGLAGPNRYNEQFF. DNA for the CDR3: TGCGCCAGCAGCGGCCTAGCGGGGCCCAATCGGTACAATGAGCAGTTCTTC.

V gene TRBV18 combines with J gene TRBJ1-1; tentative D call: TRBD1 (5 bases). V shed 2 bases and J shed 4 bases, with 20 bases lying between them. The CDR3 consists of 17 residues. Germline lookup yields CDR1 KGHSH and CDR2 LQKENI. This chain's CDR3 is CASSPGLVGGESTEAFF. For the CDR3, the DNA is TGTGCCAGCTCACCAGGATTGGTGGGGGGTGAGTCCACTGAAGCTTTCTTT.

This chain connects TRBV5-6 to TRBJ1-5, with TRBD1 as a possible D gene (5 bases). Trimming stripped 0 bases from V and 3 bases from J, with 13 bases between. This CDR3 is built from 16 residues. Germline lookup yields CDR1 SGHDT and CDR2 YYEEEE. CDR3 sequence (DNA): TGTGCCAGCAGCTTGGCGCAGGGCCGCATCAATCAGCCCCAGCATTTT. The encoded protein is CASSLAQGRINQPQHF.

The gene calls are TRBV19 and TRBJ1-4; D call uncertain. The CDR3 length is 14 residues. Germline CDR1 and CDR2: LNHDA and SQIVND (reference sequence). The ends were cut back, 3 bases at V and 2 bases at J, with 7 bases in the middle. CDR3 amino acids: CASSMALTNEKLFF. Written as DNA, the CDR3 is TGTGCCAGTAGTATGGCATTGACTAATGAAAAACTGTTTTTT.

The chain links TRBV2 to TRBJ1-5; no definite D call. Trimming cost V 8 bases and J 8 bases, with 13 bases left between them. This CDR3 comprises 12 residues. Germline CDR1 is SNHLY and CDR2 is FYNNEI. DNA of the CDR3: TGTGCCAGCCGGTCGGGGAGGGAGCCCCAGCATTTT. It encodes CASRSGREPQHF.

The gene calls are TRBV6-5 and TRBJ1-2; no firm D call. The V end was cut by 0 bases, the J end by 7 bases, with 9 bases between. The CDR3 has 13 amino acids. Germline V CDR1 and CDR2: MNHEY, SVGAGI. CDR3 loop: CASSYSGEGGYTF. Written as DNA, the CDR3 is TGTGCCAGCAGTTACTCCGGGGAGGGTGGCTACACCTTC.

The chain joins TRBV5-1 to TRBJ2-1; possibly TRBD2 for D (6 bases). V was cut by 7 bases and J by 7 bases, with 21 bases left in between. This CDR3 region has 15 residues. Germline CDR1 reads SGHRS; CDR2 reads YFSETQ. The DNA of the CDR3 is TGCGCCAGCGGACCCCGCGGAGGGTCCGGGAATGAGCAGTTCTTC. Protein: CASGPRGGSGNEQFF.

The V call is TRBV7-7, the J call TRBJ2-5, with 7 bases matching TRBD1. Germline V lookup: CDR1 SSHAT, CDR2 FNYEAQ (reference sequence). J gave up 1 base and V 5 bases, and 10 bases lay outside the gene matches. The CDR3 consists of 16 residues. For the CDR3, the DNA is TGTGCCAGCAGCATAGGGGGTGGGACAGCCCAAGAGACCCAGTACTTC. Translated: CASSIGGGTAQETQYF.

The J gene is TRBJ1-1, the V gene TRBV29-1; TRBD1 matches 11 bases. The CDR3 has 14 residues. Germline V CDR1 and CDR2: SQVTM, ANQGSEA. Germline trimming cut 2 bases from V and 9 bases from J; bases unmatched to any gene: 8. The CDR3 spells CSVEFTLDRGQAFF. The CDR3 coding sequence is TGCAGCGTTGAATTTACCCTGGACAGGGGGCAAGCTTTCTTT.

This chain links TRBV5-1 with TRBJ2-1; TRBD2 aligns across 11 bases. After removal of 4 bases from V and 3 bases from J, the junction contained 9 bases not matched to a gene. The V gene's germline CDR1 is SGHRS and CDR2 YFSETQ. This CDR3 spans 17 amino acids. CDR3 sequence: CASSAPSGGPNYNEQFF. DNA for the CDR3: TGCGCCAGCAGCGCCCCTAGCGGGGGGCCAAACTACAATGAGCAGTTCTTC.

The chain employs TRBV2 and TRBJ2-7; possibly TRBD2 for D (6 bases). Germline CDR1 is SNHLY and CDR2 is FYNNEI. V lost 0 bases and J lost 6, with 12 bases in between. The CDR3 totals 14 residues. The CDR3 DNA reads TGTGCCAGCAGTGAAGCGGTTTGGAGGGCCGAGCAGTACTTC. Protein sequence: CASSEAVWRAEQYF.

The chain recombines TRBV2 with TRBJ1-2; D remains ambiguous. V was clipped by 6 bases and J by 0 bases, with 5 bases between them. Germline assignment: CDR1 SNHLY and CDR2 FYNNEI. CDR3 length equals 12 residues. The CDR3 DNA reads as TGTGCCAGCAGGAGAGCTAACTATGGCTACACCTTC. This codes for CASRRANYGYTF.

As for this clone: Other DNA sequences from this sample encode an identical CDR3 as well. The chain carries TRBV19 and TRBJ1-1; 8 bases align to TRBD1. Germline CDR1 is LNHDA and CDR2 is SQIVND (reference sequence). This CDR3 has 14 residues. V lost 6 bases to trimming and J lost 0 bases; unmatched junction nucleotides: 3. In DNA, the CDR3 is TGTGCCAGTAGAAGACAGGGGATGAACACTGAAGCTTTCTTT. Protein: CASRRQGMNTEAFF. The whole variable domain, filled in from reference TRBV19 and TRBJ1-1, reads DGGITQSPKYLFRKEGQNVTLSCEQNLNHDAMYWYRQDPGQGLRLIYYSQIVNDFQKGDIAEGYSVSREKKESFPLTVTSAQKNPTAFYLCASRRQGMNTEAFFGQGTRLTVV.

The chain employs TRBV2 and TRBJ2-5; D ambiguous. The CDR3 has 12 amino acids. Germline lookup yields CDR1 SNHLY and CDR2 FYNNEI. Trimming removed 6 bases at V and 5 bases at J, with 10 bases between. CDR3 sequence: CASSASMETQYF. Written as DNA, the CDR3 is TGTGCCAGCAGCGCGAGCATGGAGACCCAGTACTTC.

This sequence joins TRBV6-5 and TRBJ1-3; TRBD1 matches 9 bases. CDR3 size: 15 residues. After removal of 5 bases from V and 4 bases from J, the junction contained 6 bases not matched to a gene. The V gene's germline CDR1 is MNHEY and CDR2 SVGAGI. CDR3 coding DNA: TGTGCCAGCAGTCTACAGGGGGCGAGGGGAAACACCATATATTTT. As protein: CASSLQGARGNTIYF.